What follows describes a single T cell receptor beta chain. This record comes from a study of shared clonotypes between healthy human individuals. The CDR3 has 15 residues. The V gene end was trimmed by 1 base and the J gene end by 3 bases; junction bases not matched to a gene: 4. Per the germline V gene, CDR1 is LNHDA and CDR2 is SQIVND (reference sequence). Input per replicate PCR of unsorted PBMC was about 270 ng DNA, corresponding to tens of thousands of T cell genomes. Data came from immunoSEQ multiplex PCR; TCRdb stores just in-frame clones and leaves some out. The table shows fewer than 500,000 clones, with 75% to 80% occurring only once.

The chain employs TRBV19 and TRBJ2-3, with 7 bases fitting TRBD2. This receptor was obtained from a woman aged 40 to 49 in good health. Some clones in this sample may be carry-over from other donors' samples. The sequencing input was PBMCs. CDR3 nucleotide sequence: TGTGCCAGTAGTATAGGGTCTAGCGGAACAGATACGCAGTATTTT. Its translation: CASSIGSSGTDTQYF.